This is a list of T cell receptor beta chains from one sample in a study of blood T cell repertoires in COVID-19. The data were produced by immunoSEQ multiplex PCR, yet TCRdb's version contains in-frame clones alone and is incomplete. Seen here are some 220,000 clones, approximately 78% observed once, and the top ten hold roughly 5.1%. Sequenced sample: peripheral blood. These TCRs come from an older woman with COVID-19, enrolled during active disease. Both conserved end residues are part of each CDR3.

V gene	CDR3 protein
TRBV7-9	CASSWAGLKETQYF
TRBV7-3	CASSLRGGVTDTQYF
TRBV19	CASSFGGLEFQETQYF
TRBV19	CASSIWKQGNQPQHF
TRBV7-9	CASSSLARGSSYNEQFF
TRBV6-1	CASSDAEREQYF
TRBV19	CASSNRGNGYTF
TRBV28	CASSLGAQPQHF
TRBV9	CASSTRGAWHGYTF
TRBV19	CASSSSSKGLAGLNNEQFF